The 6 T cell receptor beta chains below all came from one sample that was sequenced in a study of T cells in Graves' hyperthyroidism and ophthalmopathy. Amplification targeted TCR beta CDR3 regions from RNA transcripts. An initial round of RT-PCR targeting the TCR CDR3 relied on the HTBI primer set. TCRdb reprocessed the multiplex PCR reads with MiXCR, giving one entry per CDR3 protein. The sample consists of under 350,000 distinct CDR3 sequences, 15% to 20% of them appearing once. Material for sequencing was blood. Receptor source: a woman aged 55-75 years with Graves' ophthalmopathy.

J is TRBJ2-7 and V is TRBV10-3, with D perhaps matching TRBD2 (6 bases). The germline V gene encodes CDR1 ENHRY and CDR2 SYGVKD. The CDR3 contains 15 residues. V was cut by 6 bases and J by 1 base, with 16 bases left in between. CDR3 sequence (DNA): TGTGCCATCAGCCGGACCCGGGACTCTTCCTACGAGCAGTACTTC. It is translated as CAISRTRDSSYEQYF.

The genes are TRBV7-2 and TRBJ1-2; 8 bases fit TRBD1. Germline CDR1 is SGHTA and CDR2 is FQGNSA. The CDR3 sequence is 16 residues long. V trimming: 9 bases; J trimming: 0 bases; junction bases outside the gene matches: 12. The CDR3: CASSPRTGSANYGYTF. In nucleotides, the CDR3 is TGTGCCAGTAGCCCCCGGACAGGGTCAGCTAACTATGGCTACACCTTC.

The chain recombines TRBV4-3 with TRBJ1-1; TRBD1 aligns across 7 bases. Germline CDR1 LGHNA, CDR2 YSLEER. CDR3 size: 18 residues. The J segment lost 2 bases and the V segment lost 0 bases, leaving 12 bases of the junction unmatched. Here the CDR3 DNA reads TGCGCCAGCAGCCAAGAGAGGACGAGACAGGGCTTAAACACTGAAGCTTTCTTT. It translates to CASSQERTRQGLNTEAFF.

This clonotype has at least ten counts. The genes are TRBV28 and TRBJ2-5; D is undetermined. V lost 8 bases to trimming and J lost 5 bases, with 18 bases between them. The germline CDR1 and CDR2 sequences are MDHEN and SYDVKM. This CDR3 is built from 14 residues. The CDR3, as DNA: TGTGCCAGCGGGCCCGGATGGGATCGGGAGACCCAGTACTTC. Its protein is CASGPGWDRETQYF.

This clonotype was detected a few times. The V gene is TRBV18, the J gene TRBJ2-3, with 9 bases identical to TRBD2. CDR3 size: 17 residues. The junction had 9 bases not matched to a gene; V was cut back by 3 bases and J by 2 bases. The germline CDR1 and CDR2 sequences are KGHSH and LQKENI. The CDR3 protein is CASSPVRASGNTDTQYF. The DNA of the CDR3 is TGTGCCAGCTCACCCGTCCGCGCTAGCGGGAACACAGATACGCAGTATTTT.

This clonotype was recorded many times. The chain recombines TRBV28 with TRBJ1-1, with D maybe TRBD1 (5 bases). CDR1 and CDR2 from the germline V gene are MDHEN and SYDVKM. V shed 4 bases and J shed 2 bases, with 17 bases lying between them. CDR3 size: 16 residues. As DNA, the CDR3 is TGTGCCAGCAGTTCCCCCGGGAGAAGGGGAAACACTGAAGCTTTCTTT. Translated, it gives CASSSPGRRGNTEAFF.